Listed here are 13 T cell receptor beta chains from one sample, sequenced in a study of blood T cells in healthy people across ages. Next came a second PCR, run for about 6 to 12 cycles, which used a sample-barcoded 5' primer along with a J-beta primer mix. TCRdb analysed the 5' RACE reads with MiXCR anew, one entry per CDR3 protein. The sample has around 1.7 million distinct CDR3 sequences, approximately 28% seen once; the top ten hold roughly 8%. What was sequenced was blood. The source of these receptors is a woman aged 25 to 45 in good health.

This clonotype showed up many times. This sequence joins TRBV20-1 and TRBJ2-7, with unresolved D. Trimming stripped 7 bases from V and 4 bases from J, with 17 bases between. There are 13 residues in the CDR3. The germline V gene encodes CDR1 DFQATT and CDR2 SNEGSKA (reference sequence). The CDR3: CSGTPNLGYEQYF. CDR3 sequence (DNA): TGCAGTGGTACCCCCAACCTAGGGTACGAGCAGTACTTC.

This clonotype was counted many times. The rearrangement uses TRBV29-1 and TRBJ2-7; no firm D call. V was cut by 8 bases and J by 5 bases, with 22 bases left in between. CDR3 length: 14 residues. From germline, CDR1 is SQVTM and CDR2 ANQGSEA. DNA for the CDR3: TGCAGCTCATCAACGGCCCCCCTTGAAAACGAGCAGTACTTC. Residues: CSSSTAPLENEQYF.

The J gene is TRBJ2-1, the V gene TRBV30; the D gene could be TRBD1 or TRBD2 (5 bases each). The DNA end is more similar to TRBJ2-7, so the J call may be wrong. CDR1 and CDR2 from the germline V gene are GTSNPN and SVGIG (reference sequence). The CDR3 length is 14 residues. CDR3 in DNA: TGTGCCTGGTCCGGGGACGGTGGGAACAATGAGCAGTACTTC. Its translation: CAWSGDGGNNEQYF.

This clonotype was seen a handful of times. V and J are TRBV6-5 and TRBJ1-1; D is perhaps TRBD1 (5 bases). The CDR3 has 14 residues. V shed 8 bases and J shed 3 bases, with 16 bases lying between them. Per the germline V gene, CDR1 is MNHEY and CDR2 is SVGAGI. The CDR3 reads CASWGDPGDTEAFF. The CDR3 DNA reads as TGTGCCAGCTGGGGGGACCCTGGGGACACTGAAGCTTTCTTT.

This clonotype was detected only a few times. This chain joins TRBV18 and TRBJ2-5, with D perhaps matching TRBD1 or TRBD2 (5 bases each). Trimming shortened V by 6 bases and J by 4 bases, and 15 bases separated the two germline ends. CDR1 KGHSH and CDR2 LQKENI come from the germline V gene. This CDR3 comprises 14 residues. CDR3 nucleotides: TGTGCCAGCTCGCCGGGGCTTGACGGAGAGACCCAGTACTTC. Translating it yields CASSPGLDGETQYF.

This clonotype has more than one count but fewer than ten. This chain connects TRBV7-2 to TRBJ2-7, with D possibly called TRBD1 or TRBD2 (5 bases each). CDR1 and CDR2 (germline): SGHTA, FQGNSA. The CDR3 extends over 14 amino acids. V lost 5 bases to trimming and J lost 4 bases, with 15 bases between them. CDR3 in amino acids: CASSEGTGIYEQYF. The DNA for the CDR3 is TGTGCCAGCAGCGAAGGGACGGGGATTTACGAGCAGTACTTC.

This clonotype was detected many times. The chain combines TRBV29-1 with TRBJ1-2; D might be TRBD1 (5 bases). V lost 6 bases and J lost 7, with 9 bases in between. The germline gives CDR1 SQVTM, CDR2 ANQGSEA. This CDR3 has 10 residues. CDR3 sequence reads: CSVVGTGYTF. DNA of the CDR3: TGCAGCGTGGTAGGGACTGGCTACACCTTC.

The chain uses TRBV4-2 and TRBJ1-4, with D tentatively TRBD1 (5 bases). Per the germline V gene, CDR1 is LGHNA and CDR2 is YNFKEQ. Trimming took off 0 bases at V and 3 bases at J, with 8 bases between the two ends. This CDR3 contains 15 residues. The CDR3: CASSQDWGANEKLFF. In DNA form, the CDR3 reads TGTGCCAGCAGCCAAGATTGGGGGGCTAATGAAAAACTGTTTTTT.

To note about this clonotype: One end of the junction does not line up with germline, which may come from a read error. The chain uses TRBV20-1 and TRBJ1-2; weak D call: TRBD1 (5 bases). CDR1 and CDR2 from the germline V gene are DFQATT and SNEGSKA (reference sequence). There are 14 residues in the CDR3. The CDR3 DNA is TGCAGTGCTGGAGATTGGGGGGGGGTCTATGGCTACACCTTC. Its translation is CSAGDWGGVYGYTF.

Comments on this clonotype: One end of the junction is discordant with germline, which a read error may explain. V gene TRBV6-2 or TRBV6-3 combines with J gene TRBJ1-1; D ambiguous. This CDR3 has 19 amino acids. Germline CDR1 is MNHEY and CDR2 is SVGEGT. CDR3 DNA: TGTGCCAGCAGTTACCCGACCTGGCGGCCGGATGTCATGAACACTGAAGATTTCTTT. Protein product: CASSYPTWRPDVMNTEDFF.

This clonotype has at least ten counts. This rearrangement joins TRBV4-1 to TRBJ2-6; D gene uncertain. Germline V gives CDR1 MGHRA, CDR2 YSYEKL. This CDR3 has 16 amino acids. V shed 0 bases and J shed 2 bases, with 8 bases lying between them. CDR3 sequence reads: CASSQDVGAGANVLTF. CDR3 DNA: TGCGCCAGCAGCCAAGATGTTGGCGCTGGGGCCAACGTCCTGACTTTC.

This clonotype appeared many times. The chain combines TRBV10-3 with TRBJ2-5; D is perhaps TRBD1 (6 bases). V was cut by 0 bases and J by 3 bases, with 11 bases left in between. The CDR3 is made up of 15 amino acids. Germline V gene sequence: CDR1 ENHRY, CDR2 SYGVKD. CDR3 residues: CAISESGPGEETQYF. CDR3 bases: TGTGCCATCAGTGAGTCTGGGCCAGGGGAAGAGACCCAGTACTTC.

A few counts support this clonotype. This rearrangement joins TRBV6-5 to TRBJ1-2; D may be TRBD1 (6 bases). Per the germline V gene, CDR1 is MNHEY and CDR2 is SVGAGI. The V end lost 5 bases, the J end lost 3 bases, and 13 bases lay between the germline ends. This CDR3 has 14 amino acids. CDR3 loop: CASSKAGGDYGYTF. The CDR3 DNA reads TGTGCCAGCAGTAAAGCGGGGGGCGACTATGGCTACACCTTC.